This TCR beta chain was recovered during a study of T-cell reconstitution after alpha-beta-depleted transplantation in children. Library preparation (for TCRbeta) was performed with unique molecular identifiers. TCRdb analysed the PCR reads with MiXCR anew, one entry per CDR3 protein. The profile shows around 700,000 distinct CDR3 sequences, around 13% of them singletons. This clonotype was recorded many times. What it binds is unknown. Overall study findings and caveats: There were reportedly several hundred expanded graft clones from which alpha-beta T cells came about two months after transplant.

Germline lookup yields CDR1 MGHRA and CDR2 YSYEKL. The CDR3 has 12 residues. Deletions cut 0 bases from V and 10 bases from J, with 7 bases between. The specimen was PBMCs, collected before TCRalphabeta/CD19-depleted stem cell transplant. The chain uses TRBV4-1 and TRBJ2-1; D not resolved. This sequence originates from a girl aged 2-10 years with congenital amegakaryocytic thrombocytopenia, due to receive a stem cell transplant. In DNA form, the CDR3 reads TGCGCCAGCAGCCAAGATTGGGCAGAGCAGTTCTTC. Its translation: CASSQDWAEQFF.